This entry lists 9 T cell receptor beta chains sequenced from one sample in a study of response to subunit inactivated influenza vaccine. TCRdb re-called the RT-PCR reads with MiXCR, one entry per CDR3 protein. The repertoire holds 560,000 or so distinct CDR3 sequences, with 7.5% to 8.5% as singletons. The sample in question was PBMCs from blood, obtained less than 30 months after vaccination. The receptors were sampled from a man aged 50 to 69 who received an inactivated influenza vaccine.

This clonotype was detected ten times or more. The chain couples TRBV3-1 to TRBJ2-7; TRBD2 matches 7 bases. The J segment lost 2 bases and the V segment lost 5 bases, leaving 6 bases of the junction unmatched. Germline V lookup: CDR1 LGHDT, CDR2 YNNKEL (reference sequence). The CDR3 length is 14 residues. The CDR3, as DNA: TGTGCCAGCAGCTTCGGGACTAAAGCCTACGAGCAGTACTTC. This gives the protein CASSFGTKAYEQYF.

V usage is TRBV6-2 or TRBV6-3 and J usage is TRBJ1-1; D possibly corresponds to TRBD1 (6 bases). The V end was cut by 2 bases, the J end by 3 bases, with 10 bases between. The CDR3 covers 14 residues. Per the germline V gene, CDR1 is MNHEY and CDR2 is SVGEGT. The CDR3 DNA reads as TGTGCCAGCAGTTACGAGGGGGGATACACTGAAGCTTTCTTT. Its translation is CASSYEGGYTEAFF.

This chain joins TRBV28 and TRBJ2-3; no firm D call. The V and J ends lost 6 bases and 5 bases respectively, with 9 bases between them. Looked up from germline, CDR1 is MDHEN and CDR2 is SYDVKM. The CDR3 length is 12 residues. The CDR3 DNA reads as TGTGCCAGCAGCCCGCATAAAGATACGCAGTATTTT. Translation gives CASSPHKDTQYF. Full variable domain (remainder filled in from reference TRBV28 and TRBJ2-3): DVKVTQSSRYLVKRTGEKVFLECVQDMDHENMFWYRQDPGLGLRLIYFSYDVKMKEKGDIPEGYSVSREKKERFSLILESASTNQTSMYLCASSPHKDTQYFGPGTRLTVL.

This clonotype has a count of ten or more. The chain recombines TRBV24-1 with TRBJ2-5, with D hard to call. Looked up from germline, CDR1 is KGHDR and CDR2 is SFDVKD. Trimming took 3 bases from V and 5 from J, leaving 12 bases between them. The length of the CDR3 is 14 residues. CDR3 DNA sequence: TGTGCCACCAGTGATCGCAGGTTTGGTGAGACCCAGTACTTC. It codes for CATSDRRFGETQYF.

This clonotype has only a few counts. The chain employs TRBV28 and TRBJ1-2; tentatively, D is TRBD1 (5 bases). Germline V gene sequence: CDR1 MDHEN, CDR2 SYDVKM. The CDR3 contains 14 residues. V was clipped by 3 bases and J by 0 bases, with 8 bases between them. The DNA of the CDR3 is TGTGCCAGCAGTTTCCAGGGTCCTAACTATGGCTACACCTTC. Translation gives CASSFQGPNYGYTF.

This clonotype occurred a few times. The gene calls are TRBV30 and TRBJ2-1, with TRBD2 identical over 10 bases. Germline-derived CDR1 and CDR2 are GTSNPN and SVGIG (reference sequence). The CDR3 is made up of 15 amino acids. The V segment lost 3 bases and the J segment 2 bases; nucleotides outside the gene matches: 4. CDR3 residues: CAWRTLAGPYNEQFF. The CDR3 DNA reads TGTGCCTGGAGAACACTAGCGGGGCCCTACAATGAGCAGTTCTTC. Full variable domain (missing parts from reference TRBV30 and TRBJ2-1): SQTIHQWPATLVQPVGSPLSLECTVEGTSNPNLYWYRQAAGRGLQLLFYSVGIGQISSEVPQNLSASRPQDRQFILSSKKLLLSDSGFYLCAWRTLAGPYNEQFFGPGTRLTVL.

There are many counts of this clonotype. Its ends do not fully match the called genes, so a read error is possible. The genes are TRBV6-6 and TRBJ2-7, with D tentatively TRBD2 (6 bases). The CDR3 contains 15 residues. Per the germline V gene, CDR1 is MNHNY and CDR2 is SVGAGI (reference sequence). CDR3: CASSIGHGGGTEQYF. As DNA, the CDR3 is TGTGCGAGCAGCATAGGTCACGGGGGAGGAACAGAGCAGTACTTC.

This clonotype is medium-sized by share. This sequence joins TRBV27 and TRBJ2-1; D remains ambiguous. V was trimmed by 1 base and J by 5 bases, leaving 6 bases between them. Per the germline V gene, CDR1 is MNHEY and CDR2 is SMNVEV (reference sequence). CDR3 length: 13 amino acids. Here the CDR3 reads CASSLLGDNEQFF. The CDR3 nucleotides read TGTGCCAGCAGTTTATTGGGTGACAATGAGCAGTTCTTC.

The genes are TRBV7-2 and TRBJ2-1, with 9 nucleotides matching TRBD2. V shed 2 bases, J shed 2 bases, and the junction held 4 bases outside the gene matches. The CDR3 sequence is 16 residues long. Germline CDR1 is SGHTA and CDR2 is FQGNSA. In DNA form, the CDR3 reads TGTGCCAGCAGCTTAAGCGGGGGGAATCCCTACAATGAGCAGTTCTTC. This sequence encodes CASSLSGGNPYNEQFF.